This section outlines one T cell receptor beta chain sequence together with its context. No antigen is known for it. No base quality information exists; no much larger clone differs at one position. This specimen comes from a study of glioma-infiltrating T cells after dendritic cell vaccination (dated by TCRdb to the mid-2010s). Describing the broader study: The cohort comprised about 15 glioblastoma patients from Phase I and II dendritic cell vaccination trials, 9 newly diagnosed and 6 with recurrent disease. Survival after dendritic cell vaccination was correlated with TCR sequencing metrics such as TIL content and the overlap between tumor and blood repertoires. Patients received autologous tumor lysate-pulsed dendritic cell vaccination between about 2002 and 2013. Tumor-infiltrating lymphocyte content was quantified and tumor and blood repertoires were compared in dendritic cell-vaccinated glioblastoma patients by deep sequencing of TCR beta CDR3 regions. Patients received three intradermal dendritic cell vaccine injections at biweekly intervals in the arm below the axilla. The vaccine was prepared from monocyte-derived dendritic cells that were cultured for about 7 days with IL-4 and GM-CSF and then pulsed overnight with autologous tumor lysate.

The immunoSEQ assay amplified TCRB CDR3 regions from approximately 2 micrograms of genomic DNA, or from all available DNA when less than that amount was available. The multiplex PCR employed 60 forward primers targeting TCR V beta segments and 13 reverse primers targeting J beta segments. Synthetic control templates were spiked into each sample at limiting dilution to estimate reads per starting template. The Illumina HiSeq System generated 87 bp sequencing reads. The original pipeline was this. PCR and sequencing errors were removed by merging closely related sequences with a nearest neighbor algorithm. TCR overlap was measured as the percentage of unique tumor TCR beta sequences that were also present in the peripheral blood of the same patient. Entries here come from immuneACCESS through TCRdb and include only in-frame sequences with V and J called. Some clones fail to appear in such tables; in the studies checked, an unresolved V gene covers under half of the shortfall, and the cause of the remainder is unknown. The DNA gave D and trimming, while V, J and clone size come from that table. This sample is represented by approximately 48,000 clones; about nine tenths of them were singletons. The ten largest clones take up around 5% of the sample.

The meaning of the sample's time point label: after dendritic cell vaccination, including at tumor progression/relapse. To be selected, patients needed enough residual fresh-frozen tumor tissue and more than two years of available survival data. An isocitrate dehydrogenase mutation was not carried by any of the glioblastoma patients, although molecular status was otherwise variable. PBMC collection took place before vaccination, two weeks after the third vaccination, and at tumor progression if progression occurred. The Qiagen DNeasy Blood extraction Kit was used for extraction of genomic DNA. The CDR3 measures 17 amino acids from cysteine to phenylalanine. The entry retains the CDR3 DNA only, 51 bases that are in frame from base 1. From the germline V gene (reference sequence), CDR1 is MNHEY and CDR2 is SMNVEV. The germline V and J ends show losses of 2 bases and 3 bases respectively, and no gene match explains 12 bases of the junction.

The study at large found these results: The three-group TCR overlap response model was described as speculative and requiring prospective validation. After dendritic cell vaccination, a higher estimated pretreatment TIL content predicted longer time to progression and longer overall survival. The cohort was small and heterogeneous, with few patients having full blood and tumor sets and even fewer initial-recurrent tumor pairs. TCR clonality showed no direct relationship with survival, which suggests that a diverse polyclonal response may matter.

The specimen comprised blood, sampled after dendritic cell vaccination. The chain was built from TRBV27 and TRBJ1-1; 7 of the junction bases match TRBD1. This TCR came from a human donor with glioblastoma. The sequenced DNA: TGTGCCAGCAGTTTAAACCCCACAGGGGTCGGATACACTGAAGCTTTCTTT. The translation is CASSLNPTGVGYTEAFF.